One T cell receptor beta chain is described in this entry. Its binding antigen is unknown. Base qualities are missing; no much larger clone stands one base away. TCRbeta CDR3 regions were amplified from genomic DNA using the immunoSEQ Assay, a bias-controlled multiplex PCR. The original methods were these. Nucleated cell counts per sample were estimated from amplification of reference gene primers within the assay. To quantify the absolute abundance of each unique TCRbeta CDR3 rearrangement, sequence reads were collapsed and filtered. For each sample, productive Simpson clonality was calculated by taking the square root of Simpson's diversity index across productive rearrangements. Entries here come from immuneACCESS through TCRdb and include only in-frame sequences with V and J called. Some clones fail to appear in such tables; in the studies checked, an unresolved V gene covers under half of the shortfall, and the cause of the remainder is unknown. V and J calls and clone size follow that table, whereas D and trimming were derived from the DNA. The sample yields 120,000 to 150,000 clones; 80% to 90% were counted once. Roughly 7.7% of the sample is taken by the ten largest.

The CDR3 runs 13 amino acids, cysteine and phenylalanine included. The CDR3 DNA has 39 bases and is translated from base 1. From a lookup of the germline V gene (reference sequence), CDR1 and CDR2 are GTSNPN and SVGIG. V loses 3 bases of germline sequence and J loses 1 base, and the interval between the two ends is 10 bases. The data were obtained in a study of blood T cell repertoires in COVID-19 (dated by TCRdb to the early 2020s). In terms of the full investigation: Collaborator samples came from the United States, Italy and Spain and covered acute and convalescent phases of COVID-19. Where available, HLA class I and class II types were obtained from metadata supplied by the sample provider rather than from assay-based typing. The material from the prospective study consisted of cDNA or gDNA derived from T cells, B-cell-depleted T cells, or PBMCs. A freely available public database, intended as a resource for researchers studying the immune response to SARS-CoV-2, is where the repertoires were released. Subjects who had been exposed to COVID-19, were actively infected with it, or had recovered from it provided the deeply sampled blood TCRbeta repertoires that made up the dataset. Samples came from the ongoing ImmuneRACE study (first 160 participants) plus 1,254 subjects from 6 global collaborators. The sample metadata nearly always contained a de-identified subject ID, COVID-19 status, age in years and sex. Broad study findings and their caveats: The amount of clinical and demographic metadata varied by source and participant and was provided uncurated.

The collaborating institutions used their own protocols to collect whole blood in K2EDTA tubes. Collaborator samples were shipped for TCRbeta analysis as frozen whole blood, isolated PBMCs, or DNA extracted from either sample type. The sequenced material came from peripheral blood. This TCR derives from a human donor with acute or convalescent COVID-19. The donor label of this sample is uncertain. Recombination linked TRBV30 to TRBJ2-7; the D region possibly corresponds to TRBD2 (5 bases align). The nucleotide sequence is TGTGCCTGGAGATATAGCGCTTCCTACGAGCAGTACTTC. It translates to CAWRYSASYEQYF.